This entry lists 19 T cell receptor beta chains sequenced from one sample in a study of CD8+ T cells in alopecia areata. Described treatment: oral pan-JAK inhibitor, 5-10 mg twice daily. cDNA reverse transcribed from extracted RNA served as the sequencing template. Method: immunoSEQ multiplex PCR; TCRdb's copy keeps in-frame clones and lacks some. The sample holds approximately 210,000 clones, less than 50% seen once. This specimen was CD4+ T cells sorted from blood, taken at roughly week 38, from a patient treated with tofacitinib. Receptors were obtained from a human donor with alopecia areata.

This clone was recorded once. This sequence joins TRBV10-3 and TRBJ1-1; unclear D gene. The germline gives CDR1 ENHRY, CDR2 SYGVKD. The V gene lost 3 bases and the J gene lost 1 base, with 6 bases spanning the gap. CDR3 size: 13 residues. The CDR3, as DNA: TGTGCCATCAGTGAAAACACGAACACTGAAGCTTTCTTT. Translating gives CAISENTNTEAFF.

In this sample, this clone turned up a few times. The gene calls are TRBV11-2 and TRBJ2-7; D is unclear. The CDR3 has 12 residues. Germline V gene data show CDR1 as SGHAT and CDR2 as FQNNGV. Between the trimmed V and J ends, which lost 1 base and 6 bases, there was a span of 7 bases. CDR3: CASSLGTPEQYF. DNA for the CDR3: TGTGCCAGCAGCTTAGGCACTCCCGAGCAGTACTTC. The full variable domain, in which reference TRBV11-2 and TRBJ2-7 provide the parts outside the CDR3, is EAGVAQSPRYKIIEKRQSVAFWCNPISGHATLYWYQQILGQGPKLLIQFQNNGVVDDSQLPKDRFSAERLKGVDSTLKIQPAKLEDSAVYLCASSLGTPEQYFGPGTRLTVT.

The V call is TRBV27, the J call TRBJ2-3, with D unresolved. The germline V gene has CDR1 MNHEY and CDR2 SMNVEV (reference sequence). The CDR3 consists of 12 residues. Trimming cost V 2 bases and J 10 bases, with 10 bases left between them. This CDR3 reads CASSLLGNAQYF. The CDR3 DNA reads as TGTGCCAGCAGTTTACTTGGGAATGCGCAGTATTTT.

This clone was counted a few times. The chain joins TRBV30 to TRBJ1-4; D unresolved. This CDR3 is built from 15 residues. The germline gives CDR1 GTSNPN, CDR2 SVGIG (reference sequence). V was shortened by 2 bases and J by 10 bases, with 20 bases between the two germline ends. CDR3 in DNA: TGTGCCTGGAGTCCCTCGGCAAGGGATGTGGCAAAACTGTTTTTT. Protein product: CAWSPSARDVAKLFF.

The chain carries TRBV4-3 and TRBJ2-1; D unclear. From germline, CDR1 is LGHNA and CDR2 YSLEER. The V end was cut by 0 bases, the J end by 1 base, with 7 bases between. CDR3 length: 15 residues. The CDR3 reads CASSQDENSYNEQFF. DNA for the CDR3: TGCGCCAGCAGCCAAGATGAGAATTCCTACAATGAGCAGTTCTTC.

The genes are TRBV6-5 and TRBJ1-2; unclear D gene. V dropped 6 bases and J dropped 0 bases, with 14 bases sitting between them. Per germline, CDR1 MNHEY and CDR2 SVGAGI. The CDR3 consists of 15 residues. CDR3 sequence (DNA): TGTGCCAGCAGCCGTGACGGAACCGCTAACTATGGCTACACCTTC. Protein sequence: CASSRDGTANYGYTF.

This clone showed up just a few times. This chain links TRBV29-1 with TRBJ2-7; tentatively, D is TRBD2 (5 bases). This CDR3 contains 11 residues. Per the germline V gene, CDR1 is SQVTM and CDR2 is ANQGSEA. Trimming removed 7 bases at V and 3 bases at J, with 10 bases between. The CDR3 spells CSAAVDYEQYF. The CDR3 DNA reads TGCAGCGCAGCGGTGGACTACGAGCAGTACTTC.

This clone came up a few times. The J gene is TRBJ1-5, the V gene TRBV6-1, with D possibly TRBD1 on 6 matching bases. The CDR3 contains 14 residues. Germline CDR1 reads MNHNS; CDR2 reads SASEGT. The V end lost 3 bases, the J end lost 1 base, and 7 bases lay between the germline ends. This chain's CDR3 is CASSDGQSNQPQHF. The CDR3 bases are TGTGCCAGCAGTGATGGACAGAGCAATCAGCCCCAGCATTTT.

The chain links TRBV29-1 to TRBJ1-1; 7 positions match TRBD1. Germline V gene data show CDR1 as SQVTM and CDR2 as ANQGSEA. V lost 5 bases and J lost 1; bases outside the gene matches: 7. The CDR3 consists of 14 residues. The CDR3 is CSVQPRQGNTEAFF. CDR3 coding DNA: TGCAGCGTTCAACCGCGACAGGGGAACACTGAAGCTTTCTTT.

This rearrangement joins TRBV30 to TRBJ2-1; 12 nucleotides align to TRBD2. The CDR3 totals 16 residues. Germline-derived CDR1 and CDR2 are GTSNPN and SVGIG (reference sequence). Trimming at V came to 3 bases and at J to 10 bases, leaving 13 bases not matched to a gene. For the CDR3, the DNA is TGTGCCTGGAGCCTAGCGGGAGGGCCCGAGAGGGGGGAGCAGTTCTTC. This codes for CAWSLAGGPERGEQFF.

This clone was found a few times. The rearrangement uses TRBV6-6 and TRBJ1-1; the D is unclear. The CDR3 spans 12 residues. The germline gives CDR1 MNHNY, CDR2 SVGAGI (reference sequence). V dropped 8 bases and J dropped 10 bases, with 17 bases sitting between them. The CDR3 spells CASGERGFRAFF. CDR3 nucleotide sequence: TGTGCCAGCGGGGAGAGAGGGTTTAGAGCTTTCTTT.

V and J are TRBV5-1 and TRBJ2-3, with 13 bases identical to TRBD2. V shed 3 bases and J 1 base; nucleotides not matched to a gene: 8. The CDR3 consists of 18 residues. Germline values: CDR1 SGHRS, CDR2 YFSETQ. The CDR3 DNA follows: TGCGCCAGCAGCTCGATCGGGACTAGCGGGACTCGCACAGATACGCAGTATTTT. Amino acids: CASSSIGTSGTRTDTQYF.

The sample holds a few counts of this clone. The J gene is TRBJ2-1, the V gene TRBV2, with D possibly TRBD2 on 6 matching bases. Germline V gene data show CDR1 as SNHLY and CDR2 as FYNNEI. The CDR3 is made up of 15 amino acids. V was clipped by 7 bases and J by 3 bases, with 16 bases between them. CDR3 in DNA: TGTGCCAGCAACTACGGGGGAGGCAACTACAATGAGCAGTTCTTC. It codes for CASNYGGGNYNEQFF.

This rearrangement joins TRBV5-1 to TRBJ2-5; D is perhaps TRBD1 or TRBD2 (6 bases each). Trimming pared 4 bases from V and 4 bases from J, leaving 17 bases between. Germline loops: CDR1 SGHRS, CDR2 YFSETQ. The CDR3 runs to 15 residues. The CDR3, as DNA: TGCGCCAGCAGCCGCATACAGGGAGGCGGAGAGACCCAGTACTTC. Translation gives CASSRIQGGGETQYF.

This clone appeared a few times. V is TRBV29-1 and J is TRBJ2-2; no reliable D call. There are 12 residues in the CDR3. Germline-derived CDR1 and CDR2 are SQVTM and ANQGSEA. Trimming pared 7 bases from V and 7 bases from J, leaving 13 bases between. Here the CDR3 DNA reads TGCAGCGACCTCAAACTCAGCGGGGAGCTGTTTTTT. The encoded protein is CSDLKLSGELFF.

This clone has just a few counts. The CDR3 DNA is TGTGCCAGCAGGTCAGGCGGCTACGAGCAGTACTTC. Its translation: CASRSGGYEQYF. V and J are TRBV2 and TRBJ2-7; D is ambiguous. This CDR3 comprises 12 residues. V was trimmed by 6 bases and J by 3 bases, leaving 9 bases between them. Germline CDR1 SNHLY, CDR2 FYNNEI.

The CDR3 bases are TGTGCCAGCAGCTCAGGGCCGGGAAGAGCTTTCTTT. It yields the protein CASSSGPGRAFF. The gene calls are TRBV6-5 and TRBJ1-1, with a tentative D call TRBD1 (5 bases). This CDR3 has 12 amino acids. Trimming shortened V by 6 bases and J by 10 bases, and 15 bases separated the two germline ends. Germline loops: CDR1 MNHEY, CDR2 SVGAGI.

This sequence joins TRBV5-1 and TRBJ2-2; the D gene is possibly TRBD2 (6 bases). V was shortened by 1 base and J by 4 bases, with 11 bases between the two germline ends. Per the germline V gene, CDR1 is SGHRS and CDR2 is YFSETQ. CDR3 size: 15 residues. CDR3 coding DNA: TGCGCCAGCAGCTTGCGCGGGATGGGCACCGGGGAGCTGTTTTTT. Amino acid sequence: CASSLRGMGTGELFF.

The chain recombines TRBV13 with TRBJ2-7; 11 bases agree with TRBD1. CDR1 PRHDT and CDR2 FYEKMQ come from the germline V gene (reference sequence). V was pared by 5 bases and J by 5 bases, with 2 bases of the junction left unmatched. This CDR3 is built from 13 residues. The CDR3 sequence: CASSRDRGDEQYF. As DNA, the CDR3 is TGTGCCAGCAGCCGGGACAGGGGGGACGAGCAGTACTTC.